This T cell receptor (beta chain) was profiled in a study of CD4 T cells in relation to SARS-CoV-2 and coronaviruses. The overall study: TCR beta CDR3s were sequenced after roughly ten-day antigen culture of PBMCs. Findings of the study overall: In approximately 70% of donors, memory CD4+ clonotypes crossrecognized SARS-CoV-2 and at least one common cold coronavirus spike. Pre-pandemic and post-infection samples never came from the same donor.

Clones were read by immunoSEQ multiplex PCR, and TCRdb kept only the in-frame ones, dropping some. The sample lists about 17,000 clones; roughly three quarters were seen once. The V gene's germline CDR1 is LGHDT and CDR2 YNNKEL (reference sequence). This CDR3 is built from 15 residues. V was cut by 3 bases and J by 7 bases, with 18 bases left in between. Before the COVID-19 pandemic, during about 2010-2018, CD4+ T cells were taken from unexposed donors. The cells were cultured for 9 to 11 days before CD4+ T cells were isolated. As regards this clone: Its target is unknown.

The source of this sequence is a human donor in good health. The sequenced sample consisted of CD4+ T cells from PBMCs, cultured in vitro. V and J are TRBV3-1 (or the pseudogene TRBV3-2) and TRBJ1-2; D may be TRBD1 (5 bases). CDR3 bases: TGTGCCAGCAGCCAGACCTCAGGGACGGGTGGTGGCTACACCTTC. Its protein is CASSQTSGTGGGYTF.